This T cell receptor (beta chain) was sequenced for a study of T cell clonotyping in hematopoietic cell transplantation. Data came from immunoSEQ multiplex PCR; TCRdb stores just in-frame clones and leaves some out. This sample has fewer than 20,000 clones, with 71% found just once. CDR3 length equals 13 residues. Per germline, CDR1 SGHRS and CDR2 YFSETQ. The V and J ends lost 5 bases and 2 bases respectively, with 7 bases between them. The study, taken as a whole, reports: Broader posttransplant TCR repertoire diversity was predicted by graft donor and pretransplant recipient Inverse Simpson Index values. Few recipient clonotypes overlapped donors; over 97% were de novo at given depth. Recipient TCR diversity dropped after transplant; expanded clonotypes rose from day 30 to 180.

Regarding this clone: The target antigen is unknown.

The sequence was collected from an older woman in good health. Some clones in this sample may be carry-over from other donors' samples. The gene calls are TRBV5-1 and TRBJ1-4; D call uncertain. Sequencing was performed on peripheral blood mononuclear cells. CDR3 nucleotides: TGCGCCAGCAGTCCCGGGACTAATGAAAAACTGTTTTTT. This codes for CASSPGTNEKLFF.